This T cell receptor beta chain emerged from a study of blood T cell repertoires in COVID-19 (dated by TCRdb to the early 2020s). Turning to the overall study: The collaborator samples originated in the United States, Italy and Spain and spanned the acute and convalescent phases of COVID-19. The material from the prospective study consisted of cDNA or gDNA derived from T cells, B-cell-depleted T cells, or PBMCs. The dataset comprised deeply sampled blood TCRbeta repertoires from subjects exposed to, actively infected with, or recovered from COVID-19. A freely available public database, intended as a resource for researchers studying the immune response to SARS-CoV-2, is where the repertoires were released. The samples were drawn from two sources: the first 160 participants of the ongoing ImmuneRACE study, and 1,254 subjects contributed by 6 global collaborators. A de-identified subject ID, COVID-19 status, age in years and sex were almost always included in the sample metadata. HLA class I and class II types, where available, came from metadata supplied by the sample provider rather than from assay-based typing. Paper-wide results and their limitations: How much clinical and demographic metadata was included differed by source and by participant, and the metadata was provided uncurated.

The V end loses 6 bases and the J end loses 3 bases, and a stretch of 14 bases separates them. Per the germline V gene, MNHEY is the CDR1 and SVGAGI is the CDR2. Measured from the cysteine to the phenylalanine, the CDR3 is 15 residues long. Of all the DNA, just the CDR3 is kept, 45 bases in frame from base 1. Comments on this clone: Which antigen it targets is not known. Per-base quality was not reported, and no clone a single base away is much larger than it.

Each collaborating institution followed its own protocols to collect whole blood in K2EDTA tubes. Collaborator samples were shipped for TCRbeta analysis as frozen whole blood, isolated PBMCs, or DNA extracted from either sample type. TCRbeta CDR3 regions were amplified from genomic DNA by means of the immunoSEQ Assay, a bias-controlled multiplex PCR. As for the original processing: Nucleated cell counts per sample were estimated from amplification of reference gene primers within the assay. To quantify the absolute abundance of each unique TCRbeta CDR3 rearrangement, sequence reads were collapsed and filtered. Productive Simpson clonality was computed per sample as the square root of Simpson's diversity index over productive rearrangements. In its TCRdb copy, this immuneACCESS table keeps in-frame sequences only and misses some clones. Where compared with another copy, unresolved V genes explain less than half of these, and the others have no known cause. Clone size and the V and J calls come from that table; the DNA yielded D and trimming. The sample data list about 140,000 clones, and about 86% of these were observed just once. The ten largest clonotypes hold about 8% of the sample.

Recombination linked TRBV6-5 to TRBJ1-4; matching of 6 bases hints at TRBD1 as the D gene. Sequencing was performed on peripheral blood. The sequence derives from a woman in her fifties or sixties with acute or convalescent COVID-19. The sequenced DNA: TGTGCCAGCAGCCCGAACAGGGTGGCTAATGAAAAACTGTTTTTT. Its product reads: CASSPNRVANEKLFF.